The clone carrying this T cell receptor (beta chain) was detected ten times or more. What it binds is unknown. These data belong to a study of identical twins. Overall study results and limits: Within twin pairs, the out-of-frame alpha sequences they shared showed excess low generation probability.

Between the trimmed V and J ends, which lost 6 bases and 2 bases, there was a span of 11 bases. This CDR3 has 13 amino acids. Germline V CDR1 and CDR2: MDHEN, SYDVKM. TCRdb re-analysed the 5' RACE reads in MiXCR, keeping a single row per CDR3 protein. This sample yields 350,000 or so distinct CDR3 sequences, of which roughly 12% are seen a single time; around 7.8% belongs to the top ten. These data were also filed under a second study, of yellow fever vaccine responses in identical twins.

The sequenced sample consisted of CD8+ T cells sorted from blood. The chain uses TRBV28 and TRBJ2-7, with a possible D match to TRBD1 (5 bases). The sequence was collected from a woman between 18 and 29 years old in good health. CDR3 nucleotide sequence: TGTGCCAGCAGGGACACTGGCGCCTACGAGCAGTACTTC. Translated: CASRDTGAYEQYF.